This T cell receptor beta chain was sequenced in a study of T-cell memory formation after mild COVID-19. Overall study context: TCR clusters were mostly donor specific.

A few counts support this clonotype. A single record per CDR3 protein comes from TCRdb applying MiXCR to the 5' RACE reads. This table holds some 250,000 distinct CDR3 sequences, roughly 18% found once. This CDR3 region has 14 residues. CDR1 and CDR2 (germline): SGHTA, FQGNSA. The trim removed 5 bases at V and 0 bases at J, leaving 4 bases unmatched. The receptor comes from a man younger than 35 who had mild COVID-19 (a few samples of this study predate the infection). Cell type and time point are not known. Sequencing was done on a sample of PBMCs or a T cell subset sorted from them (not recorded which). The rearrangement uses TRBV7-2 and TRBJ2-7, with 7 bases matching TRBD1. CDR3 residues: CASSPAGGSYEQYF. The CDR3 coding sequence is TGTGCCAGCAGCCCCGCAGGGGGCTCCTACGAGCAGTACTTC.